What follows describes a single TCR beta chain. What it binds is unknown. The V gene end was trimmed by 2 bases and the J gene end by 6 bases; junction bases not matched to a gene: 1. From germline, CDR1 is SGHDT and CDR2 YYEEEE. CDR3 length: 14 residues. The data derive from a study of cytomegalovirus exposure and HLA in healthy donors. Study outcomes and limitations: DRB1 had the most TCR associations and HLA-C the fewest, a later analysis found, with rates varying by HLA locus. Available immune exposure information was restricted to CMV serostatus only. The authors confirmed in vitro that a few CMV-associated chains were specific for CMV antigens.

It was with 60 Vbeta and 13 Jbeta primers that the PCR ran. Libraries were prepared by immunoSEQ multiplex PCR; TCRdb keeps only in-frame clonotypes and omits some of them. The repertoire has 150,000 to 200,000 clones, approximately 85% of them found once; the top ten carry about 10%. V usage is TRBV5-6 and J usage is TRBJ2-1; 11 bases align to TRBD1. The sequence derives from a man aged 18 to 35 in good health and CMV-seropositive. What was sequenced was PBMCs. The CDR3 spells CASSFGTGGNEQFF. As DNA, the CDR3 is TGTGCCAGCAGCTTTGGGACAGGGGGCAATGAGCAGTTCTTC.